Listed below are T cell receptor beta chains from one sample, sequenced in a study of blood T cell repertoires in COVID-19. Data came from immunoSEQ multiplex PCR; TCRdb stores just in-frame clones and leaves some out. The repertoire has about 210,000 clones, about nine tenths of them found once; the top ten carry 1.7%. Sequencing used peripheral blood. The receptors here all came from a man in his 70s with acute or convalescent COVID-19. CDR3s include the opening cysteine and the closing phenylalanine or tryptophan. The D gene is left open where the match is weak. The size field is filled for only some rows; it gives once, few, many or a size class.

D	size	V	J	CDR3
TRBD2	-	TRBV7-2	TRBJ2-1	CASRKREFGNEQFF
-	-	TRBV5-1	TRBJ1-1	CASSLVVNTEAFF
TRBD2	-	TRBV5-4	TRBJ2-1	CASRWTSGSGNEQFF
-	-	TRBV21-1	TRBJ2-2	CASSKRGQRDTGELFF
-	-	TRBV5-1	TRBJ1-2	CASSAPNTGTYGYTF
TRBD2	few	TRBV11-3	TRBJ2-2	CASSAGLANGELFF
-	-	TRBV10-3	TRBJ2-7	CAISESRDIYEQYF
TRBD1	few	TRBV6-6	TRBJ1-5	CASSPPPGQAVQPQHF
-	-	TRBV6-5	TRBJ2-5	CASNPGGRETQYF
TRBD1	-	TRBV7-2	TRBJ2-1	CASSLAGTATYNEQFF
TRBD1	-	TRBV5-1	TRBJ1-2	CASSLNRGGTYGYTF
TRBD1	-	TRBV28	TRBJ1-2	CASWTGPGYTF
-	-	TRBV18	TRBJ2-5	CASSFRVRETQYF
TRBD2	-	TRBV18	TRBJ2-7	CASSPYGAGDYEQYF
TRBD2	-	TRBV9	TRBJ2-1	CASSVGEGLVGNEQFF
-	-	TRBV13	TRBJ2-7	CASSRGSYEQYF
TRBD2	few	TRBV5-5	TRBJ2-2	CASSSIAGGFGELFF
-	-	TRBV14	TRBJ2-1	CASSPESSNEQFF
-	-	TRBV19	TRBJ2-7	CASSIAVPTAKTLYEQYF
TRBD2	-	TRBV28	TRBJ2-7	CASSLGASGTYEQYF
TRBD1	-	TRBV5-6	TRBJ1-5	CASSFGKGQDYSNQPQHF
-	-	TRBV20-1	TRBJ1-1	CSAKRNTEAFF
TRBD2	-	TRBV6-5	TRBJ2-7	CASSSGLGGYEQYF
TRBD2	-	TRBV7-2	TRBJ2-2	CASSFGLAGGTGELFF
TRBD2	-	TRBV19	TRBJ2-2	CASTTRPRGRSNTGELFF
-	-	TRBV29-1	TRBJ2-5	CSVEMAGYETQYF
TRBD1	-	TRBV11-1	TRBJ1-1	CASSPPGGLGTEAFF
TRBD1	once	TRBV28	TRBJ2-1	CASSPAGTGNNEQFF
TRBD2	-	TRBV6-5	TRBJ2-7	CASSRLAGGLDEQYF
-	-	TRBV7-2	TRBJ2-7	CASSLSSYEQYF
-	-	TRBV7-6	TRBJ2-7	CASSSYPGAAGEQYF